A selection of T cell receptor beta chains follows, all from one sample in a study of early T cells in non-severe SARS-CoV-2 infection. One entry per CDR3 protein, called by TCRdb with MiXCR from the 5' RACE reads. The profile shows tens of thousands of distinct CDR3 sequences, more than 5% of them singletons. The sequenced material came from whole blood. The receptors come from an adult who was a healthcare worker with PCR-confirmed SARS-CoV-2 infection or an uninfected control (not recorded which). Both conserved end residues are part of each CDR3. The order of the fields is V gene, D gene, J gene, clone size, CDR3 length, CDR3 protein, CDR3 DNA. The D gene is left open where the match is weak. For some rows the clone size is stated as once, few or many, or as a class when expanded; others skip it.

V gene: TRBV14; D gene: -; J gene: TRBJ2-7; clone size: few; CDR3 length: 15; CDR3 protein: CASSQAGSPSYEQYF; CDR3 DNA: TGTGCCAGCAGCCAAGCGGGAAGCCCGTCCTACGAGCAGTACTTC
V gene: TRBV6-5; D gene: -; J gene: TRBJ1-1; clone size: few; CDR3 length: 13; CDR3 protein: CASSYGGGGSAFF; CDR3 DNA: TGTGCCAGCAGTTACGGCGGGGGAGGCTCAGCTTTCTTT
V gene: TRBV19; D gene: TRBD1; J gene: TRBJ2-4; clone size: few; CDR3 length: 16; CDR3 protein: CASSIVLGQGKNIQYF; CDR3 DNA: TGTGCCAGTAGTATAGTTCTGGGACAGGGGAAAAACATTCAGTACTTC
V gene: TRBV5-1; D gene: -; J gene: TRBJ2-1; clone size: few; CDR3 length: 14; CDR3 protein: CASSPRTGDHEQFF; CDR3 DNA: TGCGCCAGCAGCCCGCGGACTGGAGACCATGAGCAGTTCTTC
V gene: TRBV11-2; D gene: -; J gene: TRBJ2-5; clone size: few; CDR3 length: 13; CDR3 protein: CASSNSIGETQYF; CDR3 DNA: TGTGCCAGCAGCAACTCGATTGGGGAGACCCAGTACTTC
V gene: TRBV9; D gene: -; J gene: TRBJ2-3; clone size: -; CDR3 length: 15; CDR3 protein: CASSVVSLSTDTQYF; CDR3 DNA: TGTGCCAGCAGCGTAGTTTCGCTGAGCACAGATACGCAGTATTTT
V gene: TRBV12-3/TRBV12-4; D gene: -; J gene: TRBJ2-1; clone size: many; CDR3 length: 13; CDR3 protein: CASWDGSYNEQFF; CDR3 DNA: TGTGCCAGCTGGGACGGTTCCTACAATGAGCAGTTCTTC
V gene: TRBV7-9; D gene: -; J gene: TRBJ1-4; clone size: many; CDR3 length: 15; CDR3 protein: CASSLSQGANEKLFF; CDR3 DNA: TGTGCCAGCAGCTTATCTCAGGGTGCCAATGAAAAACTGTTTTTT
V gene: TRBV5-4; D gene: -; J gene: TRBJ1-3; clone size: few; CDR3 length: 16; CDR3 protein: CASTKHTASSGNTIYF; CDR3 DNA: TGTGCCAGCACCAAACATACGGCAAGCTCTGGAAACACCATATATTTT
V gene: TRBV7-9; D gene: -; J gene: TRBJ1-1; clone size: -; CDR3 length: 13; CDR3 protein: CASSLLRYTEAFF; CDR3 DNA: TGTGCCAGCAGCCTCCTCCGGTACACTGAAGCTTTCTTT
V gene: TRBV6-6; D gene: -; J gene: TRBJ2-3; clone size: many; CDR3 length: 16; CDR3 protein: CASSFQGFSEGDTQYF; CDR3 DNA: TGTGCCAGCAGTTTCCAGGGGTTTTCGGAAGGAGATACGCAGTATTTT
V gene: TRBV6-5; D gene: -; J gene: TRBJ2-7; clone size: -; CDR3 length: 14; CDR3 protein: CASSYLRGSHEQYF; CDR3 DNA: TGTGCCAGCAGTTACTTGAGAGGGTCCCACGAGCAGTACTTC
V gene: TRBV6-5; D gene: -; J gene: TRBJ1-2; clone size: few; CDR3 length: 11; CDR3 protein: CASRDTALYTF; CDR3 DNA: TGTGCCAGCCGGGACACCGCACTCTACACCTTC
V gene: TRBV20-1; D gene: -; J gene: TRBJ2-7; clone size: -; CDR3 length: 14; CDR3 protein: CSARDPGRSSEQYF; CDR3 DNA: TGCAGTGCTAGAGATCCTGGACGGTCCTCCGAGCAGTACTTC
V gene: TRBV7-2; D gene: TRBD1; J gene: TRBJ2-7; clone size: few; CDR3 length: 14; CDR3 protein: CASSQDRAAYEQYF; CDR3 DNA: TGTGCCAGCAGCCAGGACAGGGCCGCCTACGAGCAGTACTTC
V gene: TRBV18; D gene: TRBD2; J gene: TRBJ2-1; clone size: few; CDR3 length: 16; CDR3 protein: CASSPPGLAGYNEQFF; CDR3 DNA: TGTGCCAGCTCACCACCGGGACTAGCGGGATACAATGAGCAGTTCTTC
V gene: TRBV5-3; D gene: TRBD2; J gene: TRBJ2-1; clone size: few; CDR3 length: 19; CDR3 protein: CARSRRTSGGSKSYNEQFF; CDR3 DNA: TGTGCCAGAAGCCGTAGGACTAGCGGGGGGAGCAAGTCCTACAATGAGCAGTTCTTC
V gene: TRBV5-1; D gene: -; J gene: TRBJ2-2; clone size: many; CDR3 length: 15; CDR3 protein: CASSPQVGATGELFF; CDR3 DNA: TGCGCCAGCAGCCCCCAAGTGGGAGCGACCGGGGAGCTGTTTTTT
V gene: TRBV11-3; D gene: -; J gene: TRBJ2-5; clone size: many; CDR3 length: 15; CDR3 protein: CASSLGRTHQETQYF; CDR3 DNA: TGTGCCAGCAGCTTGGGGCGGACCCATCAAGAGACCCAGTACTTC
V gene: TRBV21-1; D gene: -; J gene: TRBJ1-3; clone size: few; CDR3 length: 15; CDR3 protein: CASSKGGTGGNTIYF; CDR3 DNA: TGTGCCAGCAGCAAAGGTGGAACAGGGGGAAACACCATATATTTT